These 8 T cell receptor beta chains share one sample of origin, sequenced in a study of T cell clones after liver transplantation (dated by TCRdb to 2018 to 2020). Sample time point, as interpreted from the label and publication: pre-transplant. Receptor amplification or capture employed the immunoSEQ multiplex PCR assay. The table was pulled from immuneACCESS by TCRdb, which kept in-frame rearrangements only. Such tables lose some clones; where checked, under half of the loss comes from unresolved V genes, and the rest has no known cause. For this sample the table gives 45,000 to 55,000 clones, of which around 84% were detected only once. Of the sample, over 6.5% falls within the top ten clones. Sequenced material: CD4+ T cells from blood, taken before liver transplant. The receptors were gathered from a human donor who received a liver transplant.

This clone appeared once. V is TRBV5-5 and J is TRBJ2-7, with TRBD2 identical over 10 bases. The CDR3 spans 15 residues. V lost 2 bases to trimming and J lost 5 bases; unmatched junction nucleotides: 7. Germline CDR1 and CDR2: SGHKS and YYEKEE (reference sequence). CDR3 loop: CASSLLPLAGNEQYF. The CDR3 DNA follows: TGTGCCAGCAGCTTACTCCCACTAGCGGGGAACGAGCAGTACTTC.

This clone is a singleton in its sample. The chain combines TRBV4-2 with TRBJ2-2, with 11 bases lining up with TRBD1. Germline-derived CDR1 and CDR2 are LGHNA and YNFKEQ. The CDR3 spans 17 residues. V lost 4 bases to trimming and J lost 1 base; unmatched junction nucleotides: 5. CDR3 in DNA: TGTGCCAGCAGCCGAGGACAGGGGGCAATGAACACCGGGGAGCTGTTTTTT. Translation: CASSRGQGAMNTGELFF.

The CDR3 loop reads CASSPAGLAVAKNIQYF. CDR3 nucleotide sequence: TGTGCCAGCTCACCCGCGGGCCTAGCGGTAGCCAAAAACATTCAGTACTTC. The J gene is TRBJ2-4, the V gene TRBV18; 7 bases agree with TRBD2. Germline V gene lookup returns CDR1 KGHSH and CDR2 LQKENI. The CDR3 runs 17 residues. V trimming: 3 bases; J trimming: 0 bases; junction bases outside the gene matches: 8.

The chain employs TRBV4-1 and TRBJ1-4; maybe TRBD1 (5 bases). Trimming took off 3 bases at V and 6 bases at J, with 11 bases between the two ends. The CDR3 covers 14 residues. Germline V lookup: CDR1 MGHRA, CDR2 YSYEKL. The CDR3 nucleotides are TGCGCCAGCAGCCATGGTCAGGGCTATGAAAAACTGTTTTTT. It specifies CASSHGQGYEKLFF.

The rearrangement links TRBV7-2 to TRBJ1-3; TRBD1 matches at 7 bases. The CDR3 totals 16 residues. V lost 5 bases, J lost 2 bases, and 9 bases stayed unmatched. Germline CDR1 SGHTA, CDR2 FQGNSA. The DNA of the CDR3 is TGTGCCAGCAGCCAGGACAGGAACGCAGCTGGAAACACCATATATTTT. Its translation is CASSQDRNAAGNTIYF.

This chain links TRBV4-3 with TRBJ2-5; no clear D gene. The CDR3 is made up of 15 amino acids. The germline V gene encodes CDR1 LGHNA and CDR2 YSLEER. V was clipped by 1 base and J by 5 bases, with 14 bases between them. The CDR3 here is CASSQGIFAAETQYF. CDR3 nucleotide sequence: TGCGCCAGCAGCCAAGGGATTTTCGCGGCGGAGACCCAGTACTTC.

There are a few counts of this clone. The chain combines TRBV19 with TRBJ1-1, with 7 bases identical to TRBD1. The germline V gene has CDR1 LNHDA and CDR2 SQIVND (reference sequence). Germline trimming cut 8 bases from V and 8 bases from J; bases unmatched to any gene: 8. The CDR3 consists of 12 residues. The DNA for the CDR3 is TGTGCCAGTGATATGGGCAGGGGGGAAGCTTTCTTT. This encodes CASDMGRGEAFF.

The V gene is TRBV5-1, the J gene TRBJ2-3; 9 bases align to TRBD1. This CDR3 has 16 amino acids. Germline loops: CDR1 SGHRS, CDR2 YFSETQ. With 2 bases clipped from V and 0 bases from J, the junction kept 4 bases outside the gene matches. The CDR3 protein is CASSLQGAGSTDTQYF. In DNA form, the CDR3 reads TGCGCCAGCAGCTTACAGGGGGCGGGGAGCACAGATACGCAGTATTTT.